This T cell receptor (beta chain) was sequenced during a study of neurological immune-mediated disorders. Libraries used 2 million unsorted PBMCs kept frozen in RNAlater. Study-wide results and limits: Phylogenetic grouping placed 18 of 34 multiple sclerosis patients' repertoires in one related-CDR3 cluster, a possible signature. No CDR3 amino acid sequences were shared by expanded clones across subjects, suggesting private repertoires in all groups.

The cDNA was generated through 5'RACE incorporating 10-nucleotide random UMIs. MiXCR, run by TCRdb on the 5' RACE reads, gives a single entry per CDR3 protein. The sample records tens of thousands of distinct CDR3 sequences, under 3.5% being singletons. By its share, this clonotype is medium-sized. The antigen remains unidentified. The sample was PBMCs. The origin of this receptor is a man aged 40-49 years with multiple sclerosis.

In DNA, the CDR3 is TGTGCCAGCAGTGATTCGTCTAGCGGAAGCACAGATACGCAGTATTTT. It codes for CASSDSSSGSTDTQYF. The chain uses TRBV2 and TRBJ2-3, with 7 nucleotides matching TRBD2. Per germline, CDR1 SNHLY and CDR2 FYNNEI. CDR3 length: 16 amino acids. V was clipped by 3 bases and J by 0 bases; unmatched bases: 6.